The 21 T cell receptor beta chains below come from one sample, sequenced in a study of Ad26.COV2.S vaccination and SARS-CoV-2 variants. Treatment noted: around 19 received Ad26.COV2.S at low or high dose, single or two shots; about 5 received placebo; per-sample allocation not given. Sampling took place 63 days after the first vaccine or placebo injection. Libraries were prepared by immunoSEQ multiplex PCR; TCRdb keeps only in-frame clonotypes and omits some of them. The sample lists approximately 360,000 clones; about four fifths were seen once. The source was peripheral blood, collected in a trial of Ad26.COV2.S vaccine versus placebo. These TCRs come from a person aged 18-65 years who received the Ad26.COV2.S COVID-19 vaccine or a placebo.

The chain is built from TRBV7-6 and TRBJ2-1; D is undetermined. V was trimmed by 5 bases and J by 2 bases, leaving 16 bases between them. The CDR3 is 16 residues long. Germline lookup yields CDR1 SGHVS and CDR2 FNYEAQ. DNA for the CDR3: TGTGCCAGCAGCACTACCCTTGGCGGCCCCTACAATGAGCAGTTCTTC. Amino acids: CASSTTLGGPYNEQFF.

This clone was detected only a few times. The V call is TRBV2, the J call TRBJ2-2, with D perhaps matching TRBD1 or TRBD2 (5 bases each). Germline V lookup: CDR1 SNHLY, CDR2 FYNNEI. With 6 bases removed from V and 9 bases from J, the gap between germline ends came to 17 bases. This CDR3 is built from 14 residues. The CDR3 DNA reads TGTGCCAGCAGAGCAGATGGACGGGGCCGGGAGCTGTTTTTT. As protein: CASRADGRGRELFF.

The chain has TRBV20-1 and TRBJ2-1, with TRBD1 matching 8 bases. Germline assignment: CDR1 DFQATT and CDR2 SNEGSKA (reference sequence). J lost 9 bases, V lost 3 bases, and 4 bases had no gene match. The CDR3 length is 12 residues. CDR3 coding DNA: TGCAGTGCTAGTCAGGGGGCGGTTGAGCAGTTCTTC. Its protein product is CSASQGAVEQFF.

The chain combines TRBV28 with TRBJ2-2; 12 nucleotides agree with TRBD2. CDR3 length equals 23 residues. CDR1 and CDR2 from the germline V gene are MDHEN and SYDVKM. Losses at the gene ends were 4 bases for V and 4 bases for J; bases not matched to a gene: 25. CDR3 sequence: CASSSLGAIIISPSGRATGELFF. The CDR3 DNA sequence: TGTGCCAGCAGTTCCCTGGGGGCTATAATTATTAGTCCTAGCGGGAGGGCCACCGGGGAGCTGTTTTTT. The whole variable domain, remainder taken from reference TRBV28 and TRBJ2-2, is DVKVTQSSRYLVKRTGEKVFLECVQDMDHENMFWYRQDPGLGLRLIYFSYDVKMKEKGDIPEGYSVSREKKERFSLILESASTNQTSMYLCASSSLGAIIISPSGRATGELFFGEGSRLTVL.

The J gene is TRBJ2-7, the V gene TRBV4-1; 7 nucleotides agree with TRBD2. Losses at the gene ends were 3 bases for V and 3 bases for J; bases not matched to a gene: 5. CDR1 is MGHRA, CDR2 YSYEKL, per germline. This CDR3 is 14 amino acids long. This CDR3 is CASSQGGVNYEQYF. Written as DNA, the CDR3 is TGCGCCAGCAGCCAGGGGGGGGTGAACTACGAGCAGTACTTC.

The J gene is TRBJ2-7, the V gene TRBV3-1 (or the pseudogene TRBV3-2); a possible D gene is TRBD1 (5 bases). This CDR3 region has 15 residues. V was pared by 0 bases and J by 5 bases, with 14 bases between. Per germline, CDR1 LGHDT and CDR2 YNNKEL (reference sequence). CDR3 DNA: TGTGCCAGCAGCCAAGAGAGTGGGGCTTACAACGAGCAGTACTTC. Encoded protein: CASSQESGAYNEQYF.

J is TRBJ2-6 and V is TRBV6-5; D remains unclear. Trimming removed 7 bases at V and 0 bases at J, with 7 bases between. The CDR3 contains 14 residues. Germline lookup yields CDR1 MNHEY and CDR2 SVGAGI. CDR3 residues: CASIHLSGANVLTF. The CDR3 DNA reads as TGTGCCAGCATCCACCTCTCTGGGGCCAACGTCCTGACTTTC.

The chain links TRBV29-1 to TRBJ1-1; TRBD1 aligns across 7 bases. The V and J ends lost 4 bases and 3 bases, in that order; junction bases with no gene match: 5. This CDR3 is 13 amino acids long. The V gene's germline CDR1 is SQVTM and CDR2 ANQGSEA. The CDR3 region has the DNA TGCAGCGTTGGACAGGGTACGTACACTGAAGCTTTCTTT. This encodes CSVGQGTYTEAFF.

The chain links TRBV19 to TRBJ1-1; no reliable D call. Trimming took 3 bases from V and 4 from J, leaving 6 bases between them. In germline, CDR1 is LNHDA, CDR2 SQIVND (reference sequence). The CDR3 totals 12 residues. DNA for the CDR3: TGTGCCAGTAGTATCGCGCCCACTGAAGCTTTCTTT. Translated: CASSIAPTEAFF.

V is TRBV27 and J is TRBJ1-6, with 7 bases that match TRBD1. CDR1 and CDR2 from the germline V gene are MNHEY and SMNVEV (reference sequence). This CDR3 has 16 residues. V was pared by 0 bases and J by 7 bases, with 6 bases of the junction left unmatched. The CDR3 DNA reads as TGTGCCAGCAGTTTATCGGTGTCAGGGGGGAATTCACCCCTCCACTTT. This gives the protein CASSLSVSGGNSPLHF.

This rearrangement joins TRBV19 to TRBJ2-7; 7 bases align to TRBD1. CDR1 LNHDA and CDR2 SQIVND come from the germline V gene (reference sequence). Unmatched junction bases numbered 8, after V lost 3 bases and J lost 3 bases. The CDR3 length is 15 residues. The CDR3 region is CASSITRQGGYEQYF. The CDR3 DNA reads TGTGCCAGTAGTATTACTCGACAGGGTGGCTACGAGCAGTACTTC.

The gene calls are TRBV27 and TRBJ2-1; D may be TRBD1 or TRBD2 (6 bases each). Germline V lookup: CDR1 MNHEY, CDR2 SMNVEV (reference sequence). CDR3 length: 16 amino acids. V was cut by 5 bases and J by 5 bases, with 19 bases left in between. The CDR3 region is CASSPYRVGGNNEQFF. The CDR3 DNA is TGTGCCAGCAGTCCGTACAGGGTAGGGGGGAACAATGAGCAGTTCTTC.

This chain uses TRBV2 with TRBJ1-1, with D possibly being TRBD1 (5 bases). This CDR3 is 15 amino acids long. Germline V gene sequence: CDR1 SNHLY, CDR2 FYNNEI. The V gene lost 8 bases and the J gene lost 1 base, with 17 bases spanning the gap. Written as DNA, the CDR3 is TGTGCCAGCCATCGGGAGGGGCCGAGGAACACTGAAGCTTTCTTT. This translates into CASHREGPRNTEAFF.

The J gene is TRBJ2-3, the V gene TRBV18; a possible D gene is TRBD2 (6 bases). The CDR3 loop spans 14 amino acids. The V and J ends lost 6 bases and 1 base respectively, with 11 bases between them. CDR1 KGHSH and CDR2 LQKENI come from the germline V gene. The CDR3 loop is CASSPSGGTDTQYF. DNA for the CDR3: TGTGCCAGCTCCCCTTCGGGGGGCACAGATACGCAGTATTTT.

V gene TRBV2 combines with J gene TRBJ1-5, with 10 bases aligning to TRBD1. The V gene's germline CDR1 is SNHLY and CDR2 FYNNEI. The CDR3 loop spans 13 amino acids. The ends lost 4 bases at V and 7 bases at J; junction bases unmatched: 1. CDR3 sequence (DNA): TGTGCCAGCAGTGGGGACAGGGGCCAGCCCCAGCATTTT. Its translation is CASSGDRGQPQHF.

The gene calls are TRBV7-2 and TRBJ1-3; D gene ambiguous. There are 13 residues in the CDR3. V lost 1 base and J lost 4, with 5 bases in between. From germline, CDR1 is SGHTA and CDR2 FQGNSA. As DNA, the CDR3 is TGTGCCAGCAGCTTAGGGCTGGGAAACACCATATATTTT. The encoded protein is CASSLGLGNTIYF.

This sequence joins TRBV9 and TRBJ2-4; 10 positions agree with TRBD1. The CDR3 is 15 residues long. Germline CDR1 is SGDLS and CDR2 is YYNGEE. V was pared by 3 bases and J by 5 bases, with 5 bases of the junction left unmatched. The CDR3 coding sequence is TGTGCCAGCAGCGCCTACGGGACAGGGGAAAACATTCAGTACTTC. This gives the protein CASSAYGTGENIQYF.

The J gene is TRBJ2-3, the V gene TRBV2; D is perhaps TRBD1 (6 bases). CDR3 length: 17 amino acids. Germline CDR1 and CDR2: SNHLY and FYNNEI. V lost 7 bases and J lost 3, with 23 bases in between. The CDR3 reads CASIQAGSFGQTDTQYF. The DNA of the CDR3 is TGTGCCAGCATTCAAGCAGGGTCGTTTGGACAGACAGATACGCAGTATTTT.

This chain uses TRBV7-2 with TRBJ2-3; D is perhaps TRBD1 or TRBD2 (6 bases each). The CDR3 loop spans 13 amino acids. V gave up 5 bases and J gave up 3 bases, with 9 bases separating them. The V gene's germline CDR1 is SGHTA and CDR2 FQGNSA. In nucleotides, the CDR3 is TGTGCCAGCAGCCGGAGGGGGACAGATACGCAGTATTTT. Translating gives CASSRRGTDTQYF.

The genes are TRBV7-8 and TRBJ1-2; 8 bases match TRBD1. The V gene's germline CDR1 is SGHVS and CDR2 FQNEAQ. V trimming: 5 bases; J trimming: 4 bases; junction bases outside the gene matches: 12. The CDR3 is made up of 16 amino acids. The DNA for the CDR3 is TGTGCCAGCAGCCCGGGACAGGCCTCCAAGGGCTATGGCTACACCTTC. Protein product: CASSPGQASKGYGYTF.

In this sample, this clone turned up a few times. V and J are TRBV9 and TRBJ2-3; 9 nucleotides line up with TRBD1. The V and J ends lost 0 bases and 10 bases, in that order; junction bases with no gene match: 3. CDR3 size: 13 residues. Per the germline V gene, CDR1 is SGDLS and CDR2 is YYNGEE. CDR3 coding DNA: TGTGCCAGCAGCGTAGAATGGACAGGGGCGCAGTATTTT. Its translation: CASSVEWTGAQYF.